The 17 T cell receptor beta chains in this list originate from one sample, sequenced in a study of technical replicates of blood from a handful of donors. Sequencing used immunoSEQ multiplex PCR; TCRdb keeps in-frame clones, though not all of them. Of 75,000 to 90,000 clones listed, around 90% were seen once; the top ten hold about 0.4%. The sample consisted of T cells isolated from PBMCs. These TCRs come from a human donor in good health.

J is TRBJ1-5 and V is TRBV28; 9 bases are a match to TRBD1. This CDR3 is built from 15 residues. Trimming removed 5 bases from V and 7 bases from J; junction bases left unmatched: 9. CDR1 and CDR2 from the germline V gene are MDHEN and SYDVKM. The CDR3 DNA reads TGTGCCAGCAGTAAACTAGGGACAGGGTCCCAGCCCCAGCATTTT. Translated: CASSKLGTGSQPQHF.

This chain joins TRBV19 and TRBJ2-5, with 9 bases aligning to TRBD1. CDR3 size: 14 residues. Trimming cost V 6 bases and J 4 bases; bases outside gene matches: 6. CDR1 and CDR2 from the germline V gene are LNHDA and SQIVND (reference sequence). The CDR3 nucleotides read TGTGCCAGTAGCCGACAGGGGGGCACAGAGACCCAGTACTTC. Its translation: CASSRQGGTETQYF.

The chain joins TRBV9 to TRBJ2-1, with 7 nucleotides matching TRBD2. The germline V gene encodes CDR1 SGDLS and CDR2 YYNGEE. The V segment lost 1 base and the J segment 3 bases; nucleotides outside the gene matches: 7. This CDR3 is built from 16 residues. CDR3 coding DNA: TGTGCCAGCAGCGTACAATCTAGCGGCCGCTACAATGAGCAGTTCTTC. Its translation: CASSVQSSGRYNEQFF. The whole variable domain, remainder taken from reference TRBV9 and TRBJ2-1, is DSGVTQTPKHLITATGQRVTLRCSPRSGDLSVYWYQQSLDQGLQFLIQYYNGEERAKGNILERFSAQQFPDLHSELNLSSLELGDSALYFCASSVQSSGRYNEQFFGPGTRLTVL.

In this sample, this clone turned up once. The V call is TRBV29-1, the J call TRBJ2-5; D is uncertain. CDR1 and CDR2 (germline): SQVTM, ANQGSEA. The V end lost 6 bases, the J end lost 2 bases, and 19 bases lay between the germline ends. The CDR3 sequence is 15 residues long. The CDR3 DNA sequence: TGCAGCGTCCGCCGCGCACAGAGACGACAAGAGACCCAGTACTTC. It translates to CSVRRAQRRQETQYF.

The CDR3 DNA sequence: TGTGCCAGCAGCTCGACAGGCCCTGGAAACACCATATATTTT. Translating gives CASSSTGPGNTIYF. The genes are TRBV7-6 and TRBJ1-3; a possible D gene is TRBD1 (6 bases). CDR1 is SGHVS and CDR2 is FNYEAQ in the germline V gene. The germline V and J ends were trimmed by 4 bases and 2 bases, with 9 bases remaining between them. The CDR3 is 14 residues long.

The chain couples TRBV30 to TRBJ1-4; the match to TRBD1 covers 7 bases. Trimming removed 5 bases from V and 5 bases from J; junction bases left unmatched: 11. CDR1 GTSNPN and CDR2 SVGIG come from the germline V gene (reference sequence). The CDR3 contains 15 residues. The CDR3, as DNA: TGTGCCTGGGGTCTGACAGGGCAGAGAAATGAAAAACTGTTTTTT. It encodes CAWGLTGQRNEKLFF.

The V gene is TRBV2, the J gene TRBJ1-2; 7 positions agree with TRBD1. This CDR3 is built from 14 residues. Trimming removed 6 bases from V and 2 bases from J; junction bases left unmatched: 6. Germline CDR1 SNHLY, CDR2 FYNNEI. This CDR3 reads CASRGDSPNYGYTF. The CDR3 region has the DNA TGTGCCAGCAGGGGGGACAGTCCGAACTATGGCTACACCTTC.

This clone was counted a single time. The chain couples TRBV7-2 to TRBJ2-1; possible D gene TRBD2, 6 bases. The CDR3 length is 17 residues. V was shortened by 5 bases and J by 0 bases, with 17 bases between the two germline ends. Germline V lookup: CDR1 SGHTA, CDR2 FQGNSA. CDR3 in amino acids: CASSLKRLASSYNEQFF. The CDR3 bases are TGTGCCAGCAGCCTCAAGAGGCTAGCGAGCTCCTACAATGAGCAGTTCTTC.

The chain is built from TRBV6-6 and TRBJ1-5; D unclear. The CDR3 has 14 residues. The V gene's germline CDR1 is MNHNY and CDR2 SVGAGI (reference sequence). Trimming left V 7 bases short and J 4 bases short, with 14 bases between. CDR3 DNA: TGTGCCAGCACCTATAGGAGCGGAAATCAGCCCCAGCATTTT. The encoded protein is CASTYRSGNQPQHF.

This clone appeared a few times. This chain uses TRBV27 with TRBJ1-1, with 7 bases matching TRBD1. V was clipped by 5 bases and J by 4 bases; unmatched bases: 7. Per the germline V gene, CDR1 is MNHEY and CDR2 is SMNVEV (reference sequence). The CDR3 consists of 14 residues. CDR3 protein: CASSLDRAGTEAFF. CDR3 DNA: TGTGCCAGCAGTCTAGACAGGGCTGGCACTGAAGCTTTCTTT.

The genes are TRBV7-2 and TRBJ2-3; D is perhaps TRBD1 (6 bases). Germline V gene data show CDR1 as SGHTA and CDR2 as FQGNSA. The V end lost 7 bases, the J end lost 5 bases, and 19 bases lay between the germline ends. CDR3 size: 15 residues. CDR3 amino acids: CASKLFGGAEDTQYF. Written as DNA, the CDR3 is TGTGCCAGCAAACTATTTGGGGGCGCGGAAGATACGCAGTATTTT.

The CDR3 region has the DNA TGTGCCAGCAGCCGGCGAGGTCTAGAGACCCAGTACTTC. Translated: CASSRRGLETQYF. This chain joins TRBV7-6 and TRBJ2-5; no clear D. Germline values: CDR1 SGHVS, CDR2 FNYEAQ. This CDR3 is 13 amino acids long. With 5 bases removed from V and 4 bases from J, the gap between germline ends came to 11 bases.

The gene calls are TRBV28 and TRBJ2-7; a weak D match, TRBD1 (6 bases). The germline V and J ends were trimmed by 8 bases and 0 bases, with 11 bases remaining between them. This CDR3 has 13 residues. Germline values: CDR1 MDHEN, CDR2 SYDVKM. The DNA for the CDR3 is TGTGCCAGCTCAAGGGGGAGCTCCTACGAGCAGTACTTC. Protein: CASSRGSSYEQYF.

The CDR3 bases are TGCGCCAGCAGCCTTAACTCGGCCAGAGGGAACACTGAAGCTTTCTTT. The encoded protein is CASSLNSARGNTEAFF. The genes are TRBV5-1 and TRBJ1-1; D is uncertain. Germline lookup yields CDR1 SGHRS and CDR2 YFSETQ. The CDR3 has 16 amino acids. V lost 4 bases and J lost 1, with 17 bases in between.

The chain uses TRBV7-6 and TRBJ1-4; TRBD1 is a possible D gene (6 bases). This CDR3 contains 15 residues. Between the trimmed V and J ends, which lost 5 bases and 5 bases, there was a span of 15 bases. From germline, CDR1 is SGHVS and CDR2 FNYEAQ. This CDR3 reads CASSIRGRGNEKLFF. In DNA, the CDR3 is TGTGCCAGCAGCATACGGGGCAGGGGAAATGAAAAACTGTTTTTT.

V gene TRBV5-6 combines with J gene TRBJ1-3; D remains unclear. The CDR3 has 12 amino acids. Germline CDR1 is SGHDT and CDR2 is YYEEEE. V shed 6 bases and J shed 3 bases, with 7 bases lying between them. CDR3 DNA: TGTGCCAGCATGAGGGTTGGAAACACCATATATTTT. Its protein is CASMRVGNTIYF.

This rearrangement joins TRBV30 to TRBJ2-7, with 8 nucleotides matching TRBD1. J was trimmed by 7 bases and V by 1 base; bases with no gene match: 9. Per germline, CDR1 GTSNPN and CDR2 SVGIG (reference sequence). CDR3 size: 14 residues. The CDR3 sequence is CAWSGRDRSTEQYF. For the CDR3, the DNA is TGTGCCTGGAGTGGCCGGGACAGGTCAACGGAGCAGTACTTC. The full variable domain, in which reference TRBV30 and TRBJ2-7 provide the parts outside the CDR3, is SQTIHQWPATLVQPVGSPLSLECTVEGTSNPNLYWYRQAAGRGLQLLFYSVGIGQISSEVPQNLSASRPQDRQFILSSKKLLLSDSGFYLCAWSGRDRSTEQYFGPGTRLTVT.